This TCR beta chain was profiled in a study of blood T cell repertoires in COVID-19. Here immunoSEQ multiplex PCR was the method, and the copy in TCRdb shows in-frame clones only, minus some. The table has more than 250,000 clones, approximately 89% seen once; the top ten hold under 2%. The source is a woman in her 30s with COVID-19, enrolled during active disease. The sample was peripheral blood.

The DNA for the CDR3 is TGTGCCAGCAGCCCCGTTAGGGGAAGGCCCTATGGCTACACCTTC. Its translation is CASSPVRGRPYGYTF. The V gene is TRBV7-6, the J gene TRBJ1-2; D is possibly TRBD1 (5 bases). Trimming removed 5 bases at V and 4 bases at J, with 17 bases between. Per the germline V gene, CDR1 is SGHVS and CDR2 is FNYEAQ. The CDR3 runs to 15 residues.